This record covers a single TCR beta chain. As yet, its antigen is unknown. V was cut by 4 bases and J by 5 bases, with 20 bases left in between. The CDR3 is 16 residues long. Germline lookup yields CDR1 MNHNS and CDR2 SASEGT. Primers used in a second PCR of about 6 to 11 cycles were a sample-barcoded 5' primer and a J-beta primer mix. TCRdb reprocessed the 5' RACE reads via MiXCR and lists one record per CDR3 protein. The table has 550,000 to 800,000 distinct CDR3 sequences, roughly 32% seen once. This specimen comes from a study of blood T cells in healthy people across ages. Study outcomes and limitations: Diversity figures based on one million T cells were deemed too low. With donor CMV status unknown, expanded clonotype changes were possibly confounded.

This clonotype was sampled from a woman over 75 in good health. The genes are TRBV6-1 and TRBJ2-5, with D perhaps TRBD2 (7 bases). The sequencing input was blood. In nucleotides, the CDR3 is TGTGCCAGCAGTGGTCAGGCGGGGGCATTGAGGGAGACCCAGTACTTC. Translating gives CASSGQAGALRETQYF.